This section outlines one T cell receptor beta chain sequence together with its context. Its antigen is still unknown. The PCR used 60 Vbeta and 13 Jbeta primers. Sequencing was performed with immunoSEQ multiplex PCR; in TCRdb, only in-frame clones are kept and a portion is missing. This table has approximately 170,000 clones, roughly 77% appearing once. Unrecorded immune exposures were likely, despite nominal health at sampling. The data are from a study of cytomegalovirus exposure and HLA in healthy donors. Overall study results and limits: Common viral pathogens seemed, in a later analysis, to connect with several of the most significant clusters.

Germline V gene lookup returns CDR1 ENHRY and CDR2 SYGVKD. The CDR3 has 14 amino acids. V shed 2 bases and J 7 bases; nucleotides not matched to a gene: 1. This clonotype was sampled from a male donor in good health and CMV-seronegative. The source material was PBMCs. The V and J genes are TRBV10-3 and TRBJ2-1; 11 bases map to TRBD2. Written as DNA, the CDR3 is TGTGCCATCAGTGAGGGACTAGCGGGTAATGAGCAGTTCTTC. Its translation is CAISEGLAGNEQFF.